A single sample gave rise to the 4 T cell receptor beta chains below, sequenced in a study of cytomegalovirus exposure and HLA in healthy donors. Libraries were prepared by immunoSEQ multiplex PCR; TCRdb keeps only in-frame clonotypes and omits some of them. The sample contains 150,000 to 200,000 clones, approximately 81% of which appear only once. The source material was PBMCs. These receptors originate from a man younger than 35 in good health and CMV-seropositive.

The chain couples TRBV5-1 to TRBJ2-7, with D possibly matching TRBD2 (6 bases). Deletions cut 0 bases from V and 1 base from J, with 17 bases between. CDR3 length: 17 amino acids. CDR1 is SGHRS and CDR2 is YFSETQ in the germline V gene. CDR3 sequence: CASSLDIRRGRSYEQYF. CDR3 bases: TGCGCCAGCAGCTTGGATATCAGGCGGGGTCGATCCTACGAGCAGTACTTC.

This clone is a singleton in its sample. The V call is TRBV27, the J call TRBJ2-1; 10 bases map to TRBD2. The trim removed 7 bases at V and 2 bases at J, leaving 8 bases unmatched. This CDR3 region has 16 residues. Germline loops: CDR1 MNHEY, CDR2 SMNVEV (reference sequence). CDR3 coding DNA: TGTGCCAGCACTAGCGGGAGTGGCGGCGCCTACAATGAGCAGTTCTTC. This gives the protein CASTSGSGGAYNEQFF.

This clone came up a few times. The chain links TRBV10-3 to TRBJ1-1; TRBD1 agrees at 7 bases. This CDR3 has 13 residues. V dropped 6 bases and J dropped 0; count of bases not matched to a gene: 1. Germline loops: CDR1 ENHRY, CDR2 SYGVKD. CDR3 amino acids: CAIRGGLNTEAFF. CDR3 DNA sequence: TGTGCCATCAGAGGGGGCCTGAACACTGAAGCTTTCTTT.

This chain uses TRBV11-3 with TRBJ2-7; D is unresolved. V lost 3 bases and J lost 2, with 14 bases in between. The CDR3 loop spans 15 amino acids. Germline loops: CDR1 SGHNT, CDR2 YENEEA. CDR3 DNA sequence: TGTGCCAGCAGCTTGAATTCAGGATTTCCCTACGAGCAGTACTTC. Translated, it gives CASSLNSGFPYEQYF.